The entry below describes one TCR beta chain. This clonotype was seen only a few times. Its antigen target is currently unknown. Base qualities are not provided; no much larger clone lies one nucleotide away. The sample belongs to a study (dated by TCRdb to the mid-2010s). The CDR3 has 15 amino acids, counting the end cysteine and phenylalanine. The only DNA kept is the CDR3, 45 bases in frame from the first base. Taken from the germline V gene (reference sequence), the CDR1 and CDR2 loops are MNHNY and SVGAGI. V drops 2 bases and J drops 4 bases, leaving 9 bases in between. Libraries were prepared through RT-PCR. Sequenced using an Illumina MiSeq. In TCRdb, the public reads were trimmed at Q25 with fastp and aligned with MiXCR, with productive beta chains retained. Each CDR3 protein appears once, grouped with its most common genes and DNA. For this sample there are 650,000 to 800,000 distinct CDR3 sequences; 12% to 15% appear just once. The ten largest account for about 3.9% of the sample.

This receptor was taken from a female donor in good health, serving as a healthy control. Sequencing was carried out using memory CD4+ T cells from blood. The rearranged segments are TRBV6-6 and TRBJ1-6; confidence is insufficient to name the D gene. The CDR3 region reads CASSYVPVYNSPLHF. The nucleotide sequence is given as TGTGCCAGCAGTTACGTTCCAGTTTATAATTCACCCCTCCACTTT.